This TCR beta chain was captured in a study of blood T cell repertoires in COVID-19. About the research overall: Samples of COVID-19 (acute and convalescent) were obtained from the United States, Italy and Spain. In each case, the material was cDNA or gDNA derived from T cells, B-cell-depleted T cells, or PBMCs.

This clone has just a few counts. Authors' data handling: Reference gene primers were amplified, and this amplification served to estimate nucleated cell counts. Method: immunoSEQ multiplex PCR; TCRdb's copy keeps in-frame clones and lacks some. The V and J calls and clone size are taken from that table; D and trimming were inferred from the DNA. The sample holds approximately 71,000 clones; about 80% are singletons and the top ten take roughly an eighth. The CDR3 contains 14 residues. Germline V gene lookup returns CDR1 SGHRS and CDR2 YFSETQ. Trimming removed 3 bases from V and 7 bases from J, with 11 bases in between.

The receptor's source is a woman of 80 years or more with acute or convalescent COVID-19. The sample consisted of peripheral blood. This sequence joins TRBV5-1 and TRBJ1-6; tentative D call: TRBD1 (6 bases). The CDR3 bases are TGCGCCAGCAGCTCGGACCAGGGGAATTCACCCCTCCACTTT. This encodes CASSSDQGNSPLHF.